Sequencing of this TCR beta chain was carried out in a study of cytomegalovirus exposure and HLA in healthy donors. Study-level findings and limits: Within a later analysis, the majority of CMV-associated TCR beta chains appeared HLA-restricted. Later, TCR association rates were found to vary by HLA locus, highest for DRB1 and lowest for HLA-C.

A multiplex PCR was run with 60 Vbeta primers and 13 Jbeta primers. Profiling relied on immunoSEQ multiplex PCR, and the TCRdb table lists in-frame clones only, not all of them. The sample yields 100,000 to 130,000 clones, 77% seen once. The junction had 1 base not matched to a gene; V was cut back by 4 bases and J by 5 bases. Germline CDR1 is SNHLY and CDR2 is FYNNEI. The length of the CDR3 is 14 residues. Details on this clone: The antigen remains unidentified.

Sequencing used PBMCs. The chain couples TRBV2 to TRBJ2-7; 14 bases fit TRBD2. The receptor comes from a male donor in good health and CMV-seronegative. The CDR3 spells CASSGGLAGDEQYF. In nucleotides, the CDR3 is TGTGCCAGCAGTGGGGGACTAGCGGGAGACGAGCAGTACTTC.